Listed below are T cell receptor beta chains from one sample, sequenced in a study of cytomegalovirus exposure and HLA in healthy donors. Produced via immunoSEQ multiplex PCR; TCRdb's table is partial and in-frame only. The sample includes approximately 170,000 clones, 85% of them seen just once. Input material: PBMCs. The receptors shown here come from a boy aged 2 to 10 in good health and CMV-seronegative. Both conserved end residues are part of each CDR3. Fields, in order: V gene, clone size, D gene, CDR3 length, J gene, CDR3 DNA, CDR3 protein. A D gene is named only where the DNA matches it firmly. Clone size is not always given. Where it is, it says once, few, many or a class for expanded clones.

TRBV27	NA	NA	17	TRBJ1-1	TGTGCCAGCAGTCCCCCCAGGGGTTGGGGGATGAACACTGAAGCTTTCTTT	CASSPPRGWGMNTEAFF
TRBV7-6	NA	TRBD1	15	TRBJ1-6	TGTGCCAGCAGCCCCGGTAACAGGGGCGGGTCACCCCTCCACTTT	CASSPGNRGGSPLHF
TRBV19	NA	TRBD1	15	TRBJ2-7	TGTGCCAGTAGTACCGACAGGGGTACGGGCTACGAGCAGTACTTC	CASSTDRGTGYEQYF
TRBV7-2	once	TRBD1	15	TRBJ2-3	TGTGCCAGCAGCTCCGGGACAGGGGCCCGAGATACGCAGTATTTT	CASSSGTGARDTQYF
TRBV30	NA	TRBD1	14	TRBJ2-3	TGTGCCTGGACCCAGGGACAGACCACAGATACGCAGTATTTT	CAWTQGQTTDTQYF
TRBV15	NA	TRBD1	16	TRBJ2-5	TGTGCCACCAGCAGAGATCTTGCAGGGGGCGCAGAGACCCAGTACTTC	CATSRDLAGGAETQYF
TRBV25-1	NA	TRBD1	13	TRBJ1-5	TGTGCCAGCAGTGCACAGGGGGTTCAGCCCCAGCATTTT	CASSAQGVQPQHF
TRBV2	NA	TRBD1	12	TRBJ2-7	TGTGCCAGCACCGACAGGGGCTACGAGCAGTACTTC	CASTDRGYEQYF
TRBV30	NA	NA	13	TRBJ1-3	TGTGCCTGGAGTGTCGTCCAGGGAAACACCATATATTTT	CAWSVVQGNTIYF
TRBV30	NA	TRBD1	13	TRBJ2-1	TGTGCCTGGAACGCGCAGGGGGTTCATGAGCAGTTCTTC	CAWNAQGVHEQFF
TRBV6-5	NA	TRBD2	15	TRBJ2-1	TGTGCCAGCAGTTACGAGCAGCGGGGCGGGGATGAGCAGTTCTTC	CASSYEQRGGDEQFF
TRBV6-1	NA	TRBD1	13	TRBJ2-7	TGTGCCAGTTCCCGGGACAGGGCGTACGAGCAGTACTTC	CASSRDRAYEQYF
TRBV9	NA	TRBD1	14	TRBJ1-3	TGTGCCAGCAGCGTAGCGGCAGGGGGGAACACCATATATTTT	CASSVAAGGNTIYF
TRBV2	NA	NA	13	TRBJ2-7	TGTGCCAGCAGTGCACCCTGGAGGACCGAGCAGTACTTC	CASSAPWRTEQYF
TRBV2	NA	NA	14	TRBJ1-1	TGTGCCGGCGGAAAGGGGCAGGGGAACACTGAAGCTTTCTTT	CAGGKGQGNTEAFF
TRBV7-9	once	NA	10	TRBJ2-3	TGTGCGGAGGGATTCGATACGCAGTATTTT	CAEGFDTQYF
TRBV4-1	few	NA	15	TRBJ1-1	TGCGCCAGCAGCCAAGGACTACCAGCAAACACTGAAGCTTTCTTT	CASSQGLPANTEAFF
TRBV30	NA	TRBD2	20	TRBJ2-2	TGTGCCTGGCGTTCAGGGAACCCTCATAGCGGGCGTGTAAACACCGGGGAGCTGTTTTTT	CAWRSGNPHSGRVNTGELFF
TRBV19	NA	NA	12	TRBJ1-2	TGTGCCAGTAGGAGAAATGACTATGGCTACACCTTC	CASRRNDYGYTF
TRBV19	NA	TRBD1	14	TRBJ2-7	TGTGCCAGTAGTAATCGACAGGGGGCCGACGAGCAGTACTTC	CASSNRQGADEQYF
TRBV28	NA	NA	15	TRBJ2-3	TGTGCCAGCAGCCGAAACCGACTGGTGGCAGATACGCAGTATTTT	CASSRNRLVADTQYF
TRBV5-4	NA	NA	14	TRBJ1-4	TGTGCCAGCAGCTCGAGACAGGCAAATGAAAAACTGTTTTTT	CASSSRQANEKLFF
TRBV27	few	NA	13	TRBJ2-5	TGTGCCAGCAGTCCAAGGGGTGGGGAGACCCAGTACTTC	CASSPRGGETQYF
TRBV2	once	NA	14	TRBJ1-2	TGTGCCAGCAGGCTATACACAGGGCTCTATGGCTACACCTTC	CASRLYTGLYGYTF
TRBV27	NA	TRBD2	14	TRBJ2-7	TGTGCCAGCAGTATAGCGGGAGCTCTCGACGAGCAGTACTTC	CASSIAGALDEQYF
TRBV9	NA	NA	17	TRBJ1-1	TGTGCCAGCAGCGTAGACCCCTCTAACGCGGCGAACACTGAAGCTTTCTTT	CASSVDPSNAANTEAFF
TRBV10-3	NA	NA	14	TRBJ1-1	TGTGCCATCAGTAATGGGGACATGAACACTGAAGCTTTCTTT	CAISNGDMNTEAFF
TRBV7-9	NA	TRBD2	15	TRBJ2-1	TGTGCCAGCAGCTTACCGGGACTAGCCAGGGAGGAGCAGTTCTTC	CASSLPGLAREEQFF
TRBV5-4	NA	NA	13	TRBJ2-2	TGTGCCAGCAGCTTGGAAGGGGCCGGGGAGCTGTTTTTT	CASSLEGAGELFF
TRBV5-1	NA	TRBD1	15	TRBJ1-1	TGCGCCAGCAGCGTGTCGACAGGGAGGAACACTGAAGCTTTCTTT	CASSVSTGRNTEAFF
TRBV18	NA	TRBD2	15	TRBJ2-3	TGTGCCAGCTCACCTGTGGGAGGGCCCCCAGATACGCAGTATTTT	CASSPVGGPPDTQYF
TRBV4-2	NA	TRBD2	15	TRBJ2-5	TGTGCCAGCAGCCAAGATCCGACTAGCGCCGAGACCCAGTACTTC	CASSQDPTSAETQYF
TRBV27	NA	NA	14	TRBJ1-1	TGTGCCAGCAGTTTCTCTTCTTTTGGGGCAGAAGCTTTCTTT	CASSFSSFGAEAFF
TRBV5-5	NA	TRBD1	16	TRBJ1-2	TGTGCCAGCAGCTCTCTCACCAGGACAGGGGACTATGGCTACACCTTC	CASSSLTRTGDYGYTF
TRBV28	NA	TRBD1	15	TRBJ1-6	TGTGCCAGCAGTTTCCCCGACAGGGAATTGTCACCCCTCCACTTT	CASSFPDRELSPLHF
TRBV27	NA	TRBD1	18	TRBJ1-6	TGTGCCAGCAGTTTACTTGTTTCTTCGGGACAGGGAATGTCACCCCTCCACTTT	CASSLLVSSGQGMSPLHF
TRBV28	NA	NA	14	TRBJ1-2	TGTGCCAGCAGTTTGGTAACCAACGGGTGGGGCTACACCTTC	CASSLVTNGWGYTF
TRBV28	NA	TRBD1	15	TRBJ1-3	TGTGCCAGCAGTCAACAGGGGGCTCGTGGAAACACCATATATTTT	CASSQQGARGNTIYF
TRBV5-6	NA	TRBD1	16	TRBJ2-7	TGTGCCAGCAGCAAGGGAGATCGGGACAGATTATACGAGCAGTACTTC	CASSKGDRDRLYEQYF
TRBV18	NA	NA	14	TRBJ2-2	TGTGCCAGCTCACCAGGGGGCAACACCGGGGAGCTGTTTTTT	CASSPGGNTGELFF
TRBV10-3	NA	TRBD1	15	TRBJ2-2	TGTGCCATCAGGACGGACAGGACAACACCCGGGGAGCTGTTTTTT	CAIRTDRTTPGELFF
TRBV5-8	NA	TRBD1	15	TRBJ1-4	TGTGCCAGCAGCTGGACAGGGGGCGCCGATGAAAAACTGTTTTTT	CASSWTGGADEKLFF
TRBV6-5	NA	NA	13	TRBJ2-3	TGTGCCAGCACCAGGGAAGGCACAGATACGCAGTATTTT	CASTREGTDTQYF
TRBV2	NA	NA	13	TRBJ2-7	TGTGCCAGCTGGCCGTTGAAGACCTACGAGCAGTACTTC	CASWPLKTYEQYF
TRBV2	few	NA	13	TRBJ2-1	TGTGCCAGGGGTTGGGGGGGGCAGAATGAGCAGTTCTTC	CARGWGGQNEQFF
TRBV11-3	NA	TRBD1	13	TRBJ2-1	TGTGCCAGCAGCAGGACAGGGGGTAGCGAGCAGTTCTTC	CASSRTGGSEQFF
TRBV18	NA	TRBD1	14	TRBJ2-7	TGTGCCAGCTCACCGCAGCAGGGGGTCTACGAGCAGTACTTC	CASSPQQGVYEQYF
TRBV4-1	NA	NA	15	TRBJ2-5	TGCGCCAGCAGCCAAGGAAAAGGGGGTACGGAGACCCAGTACTTC	CASSQGKGGTETQYF
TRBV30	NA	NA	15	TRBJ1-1	TGTGCCTGGAGTGTACTGGGGACTGGGGGCACTGAAGCTTTCTTT	CAWSVLGTGGTEAFF
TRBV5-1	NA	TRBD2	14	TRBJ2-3	TGCGCCAGCAGCCCGGGGGGTAGTTTAGATACGCAGTATTTT	CASSPGGSLDTQYF
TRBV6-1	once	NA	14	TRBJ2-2	TGTGCCAGCAGTGAATTAGGGGGAACCGGGGAGCTGTTTTTT	CASSELGGTGELFF
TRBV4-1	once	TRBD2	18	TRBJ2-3	TGCGCCAGCAGCCAAGCGCCTGGGACTAGCGGGAGTAAGGATACGCAGTATTTT	CASSQAPGTSGSKDTQYF
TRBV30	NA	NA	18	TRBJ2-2	TGTGCCTGGAATCGCCTGTTTGCCCCCGCAGGGATCACCGGGGAGCTGTTTTTT	CAWNRLFAPAGITGELFF
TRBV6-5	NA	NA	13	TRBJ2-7	TGTGCCAGCAGTTACGCCAGGGGCTACGAGCAGTACTTC	CASSYARGYEQYF
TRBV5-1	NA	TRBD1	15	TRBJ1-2	TGCGCCAGCAGCTTCCTCTCCACAGGGGCCCATGGCTACACCTTC	CASSFLSTGAHGYTF
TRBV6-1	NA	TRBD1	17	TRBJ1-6	TGTGCCAGCAGTGTAGAGGGACAGGGGCTTGATAATTCACCCCTCCACTTT	CASSVEGQGLDNSPLHF
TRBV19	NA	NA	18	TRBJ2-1	TGTGCCAGTAGTATTGCCGTTTCTCCTCTCAGTAGCCACTATCAGCAGTTCTTC	CASSIAVSPLSSHYQQFF
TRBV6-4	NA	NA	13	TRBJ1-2	TGTGCCAGCAGTCCCTGGAGAGGCTATGGCTACACCTTC	CASSPWRGYGYTF